The entry below describes one T cell receptor (beta chain). What it binds is unknown. These data are taken from a study of T cell clonotyping in hematopoietic cell transplantation. Study outcomes and limitations: Higher Inverse Simpson Index values in graft donor and pretransplant recipient predicted broader posttransplant TCR diversity. Few recipient clonotypes overlapped donors; over 95% were de novo at given depth.

Profiling relied on immunoSEQ multiplex PCR, and the TCRdb table lists in-frame clones only, not all of them. Here the sample spans some 10,000 clones, less than 55% being singletons. The CDR3 runs to 15 residues. J gave up 10 bases and V 4 bases, and 11 bases lay outside the gene matches. Germline V lookup: CDR1 SGHDT, CDR2 YYEEEE. The receptor was derived from a male patient aged 50 to 59 who had an allogeneic stem cell transplant from an unrelated donor, so the T cells may come from the graft donor. Some clones in this sample may be carry-over from other donors' samples. The sequenced sample was PBMCs, obtained 30 days after allogeneic stem cell transplant. The chain combines TRBV5-6 with TRBJ1-1; 12 positions match TRBD1. As DNA, the CDR3 is TGTGCCAGCAGCGTGCCGGGACAGGGGGCTTCTGGAGCTTTCTTT. Translation gives CASSVPGQGASGAFF. The entire variable domain, with the rest obtained from reference TRBV5-6 and TRBJ1-1, is as follows: DAGVTQSPTHLIKTRGQQVTLRCSPKSGHDTVSWYQQALGQGPQFIFQYYEEEERQRGNFPDRFSGHQFPNYSSELNVNALLLGDSALYLCASSVPGQGASGAFFGQGTRLTVV.